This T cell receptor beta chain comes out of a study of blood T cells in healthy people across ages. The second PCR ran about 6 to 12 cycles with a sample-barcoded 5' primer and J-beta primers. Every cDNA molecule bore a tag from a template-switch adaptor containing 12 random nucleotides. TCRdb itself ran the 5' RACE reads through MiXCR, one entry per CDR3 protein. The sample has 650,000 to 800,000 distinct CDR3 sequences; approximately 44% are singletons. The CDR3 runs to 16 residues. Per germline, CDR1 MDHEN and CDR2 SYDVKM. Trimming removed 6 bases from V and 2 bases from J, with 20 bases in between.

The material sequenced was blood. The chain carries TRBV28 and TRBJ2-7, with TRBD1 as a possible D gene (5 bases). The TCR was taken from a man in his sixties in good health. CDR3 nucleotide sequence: TGTGCCAGCAGCCCCGCCGTGGCGGACACGACCTACGAGCAGTACTTC. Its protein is CASSPAVADTTYEQYF.